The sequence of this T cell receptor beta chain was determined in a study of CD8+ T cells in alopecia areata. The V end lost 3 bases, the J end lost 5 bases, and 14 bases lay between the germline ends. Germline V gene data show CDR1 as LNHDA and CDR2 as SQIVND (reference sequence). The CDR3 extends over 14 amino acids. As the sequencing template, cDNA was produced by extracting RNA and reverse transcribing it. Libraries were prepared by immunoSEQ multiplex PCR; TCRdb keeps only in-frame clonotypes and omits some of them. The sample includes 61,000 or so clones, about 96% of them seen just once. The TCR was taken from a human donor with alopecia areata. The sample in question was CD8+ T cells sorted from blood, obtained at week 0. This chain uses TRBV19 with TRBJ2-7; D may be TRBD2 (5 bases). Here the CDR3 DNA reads TGTGCCAGTAGTATCCCCGGGGTGGGAAACGAGCAGTACTTC. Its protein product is CASSIPGVGNEQYF.